This T cell receptor (beta chain) was sequenced for a study of T cells in localized non-small cell lung cancer. Profiled with immunoSEQ multiplex PCR; TCRdb holds only in-frame clones, not every one. There are more than 20,000 clones in the sample; roughly 90% occur only once, and 5.5% to 7.5% lies in the top ten. Germline-derived CDR1 and CDR2 are SGHVS and FNYEAQ. This CDR3 comprises 20 residues. V dropped 5 bases and J dropped 2; count of bases not matched to a gene: 13. The origin of this receptor is a man between 40 and 70 years old with stage II lung adenocarcinoma. Sequences were derived from PBMCs, sampled before any cancer treatment. This chain connects TRBV7-6 to TRBJ2-1; 15 bases are a match to TRBD2. CDR3 loop: CASSVGPGLAGGGPYNEQFF. In DNA, the CDR3 is TGTGCCAGCAGCGTCGGGCCAGGACTAGCGGGAGGGGGTCCCTACAATGAGCAGTTCTTC.